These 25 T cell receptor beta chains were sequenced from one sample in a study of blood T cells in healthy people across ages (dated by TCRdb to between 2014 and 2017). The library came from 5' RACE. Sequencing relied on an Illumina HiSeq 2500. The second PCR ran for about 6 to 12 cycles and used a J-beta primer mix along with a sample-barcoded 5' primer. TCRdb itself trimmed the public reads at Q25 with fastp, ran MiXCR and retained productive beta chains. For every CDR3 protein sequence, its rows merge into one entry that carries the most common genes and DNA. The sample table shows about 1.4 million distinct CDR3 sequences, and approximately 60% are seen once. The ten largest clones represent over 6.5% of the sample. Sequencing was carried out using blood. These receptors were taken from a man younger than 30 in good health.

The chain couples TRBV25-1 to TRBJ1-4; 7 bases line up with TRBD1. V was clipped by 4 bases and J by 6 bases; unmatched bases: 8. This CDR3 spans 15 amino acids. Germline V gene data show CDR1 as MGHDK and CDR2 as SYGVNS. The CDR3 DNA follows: TGTGCCAGCAGTGCCGTACGGGACAGCTATGAAAAACTGTTTTTT. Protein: CASSAVRDSYEKLFF. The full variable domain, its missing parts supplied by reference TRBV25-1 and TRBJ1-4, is EADIYQTPRYLVIGTGKKITLECSQTMGHDKMYWYQQDPGMELHLIHYSYGVNSTEKGDLSSESTVSRIRTEHFPLTLESARPSHTSQYLCASSAVRDSYEKLFFGSGTQLSVL.

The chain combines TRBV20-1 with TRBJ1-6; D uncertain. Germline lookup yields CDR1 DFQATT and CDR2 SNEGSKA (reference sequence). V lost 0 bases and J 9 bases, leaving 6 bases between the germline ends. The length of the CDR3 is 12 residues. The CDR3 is CSARDVGSPLHF. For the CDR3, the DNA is TGCAGTGCTAGAGATGTGGGTTCACCCCTCCACTTT.

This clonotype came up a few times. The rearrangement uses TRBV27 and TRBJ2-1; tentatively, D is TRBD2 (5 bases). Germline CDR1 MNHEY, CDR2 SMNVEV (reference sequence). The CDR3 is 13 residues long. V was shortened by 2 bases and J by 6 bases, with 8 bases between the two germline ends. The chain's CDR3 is CASSLVEGNEQFF. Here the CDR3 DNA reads TGTGCCAGCAGTTTAGTAGAGGGCAATGAGCAGTTCTTC.

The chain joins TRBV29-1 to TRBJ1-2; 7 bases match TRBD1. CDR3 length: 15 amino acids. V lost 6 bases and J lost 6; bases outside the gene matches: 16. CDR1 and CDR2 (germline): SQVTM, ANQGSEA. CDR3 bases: TGCAGCGTGGACGAACTAGGGGGCGAAATAGATGGCTACACCTTC. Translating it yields CSVDELGGEIDGYTF. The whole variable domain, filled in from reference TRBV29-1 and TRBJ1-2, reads SAVISQKPSRDICQRGTSLTIQCQVDSQVTMMFWYRQQPGQSLTLIATANQGSEATYESGFVIDKFPISRPNLTFSTLTVSNMSPEDSSIYLCSVDELGGEIDGYTFGSGTRLTVV.

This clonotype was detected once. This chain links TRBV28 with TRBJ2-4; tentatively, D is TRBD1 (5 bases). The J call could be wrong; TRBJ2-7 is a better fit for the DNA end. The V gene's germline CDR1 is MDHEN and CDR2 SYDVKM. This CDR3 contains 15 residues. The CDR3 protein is CASSLFAGPSYEQYF. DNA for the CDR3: TGTGCCAGCAGTTTATTTGCAGGGCCGTCCTACGAGCAGTACTTC.

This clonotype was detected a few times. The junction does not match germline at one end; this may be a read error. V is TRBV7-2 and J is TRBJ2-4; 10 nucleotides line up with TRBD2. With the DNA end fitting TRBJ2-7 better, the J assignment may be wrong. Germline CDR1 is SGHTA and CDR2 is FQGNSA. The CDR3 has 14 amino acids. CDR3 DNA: TGCGCCAGCAGTCCTAGCGGGGGAAACTACGAGCAGTACTTC. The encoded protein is CASSPSGGNYEQYF.

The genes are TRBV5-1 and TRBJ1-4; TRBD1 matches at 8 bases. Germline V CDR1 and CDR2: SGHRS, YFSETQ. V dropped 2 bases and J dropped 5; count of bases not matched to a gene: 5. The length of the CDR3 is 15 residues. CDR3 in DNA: TGCGCCAGCAGCTTACGGACAGGGTTAAATGAAAAACTGTTTTTT. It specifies CASSLRTGLNEKLFF.

DNA for the CDR3: TGCAGCGTTGGACAACTGGTAGCTAACTATGGCTACACCTTC. It codes for CSVGQLVANYGYTF. The chain recombines TRBV29-1 with TRBJ1-2; unclear D gene. The V gene's germline CDR1 is SQVTM and CDR2 ANQGSEA. V lost 4 bases, J lost 0 bases, and 12 bases lay in between. CDR3 length: 14 amino acids. The complete variable domain, with remaining parts taken from reference TRBV29-1 and TRBJ1-2, reads SAVISQKPSRDICQRGTSLTIQCQVDSQVTMMFWYRQQPGQSLTLIATANQGSEATYESGFVIDKFPISRPNLTFSTLTVSNMSPEDSSIYLCSVGQLVANYGYTFGSGTRLTVV.

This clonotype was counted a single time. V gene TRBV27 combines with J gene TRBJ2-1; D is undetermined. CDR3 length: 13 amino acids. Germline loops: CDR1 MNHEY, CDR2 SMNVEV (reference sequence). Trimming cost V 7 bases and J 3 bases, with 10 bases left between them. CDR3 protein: CASTSVGYNEQFF. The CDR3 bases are TGTGCCAGCACCTCGGTAGGCTACAATGAGCAGTTCTTC.

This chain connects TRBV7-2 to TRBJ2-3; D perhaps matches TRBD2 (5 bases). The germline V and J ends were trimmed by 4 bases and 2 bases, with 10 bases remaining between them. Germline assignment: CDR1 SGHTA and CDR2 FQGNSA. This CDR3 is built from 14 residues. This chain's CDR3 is CASSSSGTTDTQYF. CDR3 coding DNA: TGTGCCAGCAGCTCCTCGGGAACCACAGATACGCAGTATTTT.

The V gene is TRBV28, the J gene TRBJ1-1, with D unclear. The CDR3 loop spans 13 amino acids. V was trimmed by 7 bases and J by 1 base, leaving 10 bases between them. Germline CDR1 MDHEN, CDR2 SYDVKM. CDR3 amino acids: CASIEVWNTEAFF. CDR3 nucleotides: TGTGCCAGCATCGAGGTTTGGAACACTGAAGCTTTCTTT.

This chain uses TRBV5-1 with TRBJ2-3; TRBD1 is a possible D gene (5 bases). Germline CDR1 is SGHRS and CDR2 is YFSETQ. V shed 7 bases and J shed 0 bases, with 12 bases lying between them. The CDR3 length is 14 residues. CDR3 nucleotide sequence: TGCGCCAGCCAGACAGAATCTAGCACAGATACGCAGTATTTT. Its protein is CASQTESSTDTQYF.

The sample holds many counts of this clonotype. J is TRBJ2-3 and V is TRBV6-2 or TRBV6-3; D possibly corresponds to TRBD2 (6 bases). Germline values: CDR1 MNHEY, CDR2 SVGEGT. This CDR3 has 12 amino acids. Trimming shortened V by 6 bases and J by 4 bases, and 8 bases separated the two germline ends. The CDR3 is CASSWGADTQYF. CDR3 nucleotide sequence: TGTGCCAGCAGCTGGGGGGCAGATACGCAGTATTTT.

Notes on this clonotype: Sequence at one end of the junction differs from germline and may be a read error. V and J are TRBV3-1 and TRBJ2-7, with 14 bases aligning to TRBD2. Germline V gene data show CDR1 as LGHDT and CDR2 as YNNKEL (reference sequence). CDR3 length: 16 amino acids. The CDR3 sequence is CASRQDGTSGRYEQYF. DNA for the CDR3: TGTGCCAGCCGCCAAGATGGGACTAGCGGGAGATACGAGCAGTACTTC.

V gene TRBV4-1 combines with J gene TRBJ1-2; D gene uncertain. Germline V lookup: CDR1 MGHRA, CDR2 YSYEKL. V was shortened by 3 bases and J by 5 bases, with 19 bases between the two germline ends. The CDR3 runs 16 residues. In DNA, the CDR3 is TGCGCCAGCAGCCAGGCCCTCGGCCCATCCACATATGGCTACACCTTC. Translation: CASSQALGPSTYGYTF.

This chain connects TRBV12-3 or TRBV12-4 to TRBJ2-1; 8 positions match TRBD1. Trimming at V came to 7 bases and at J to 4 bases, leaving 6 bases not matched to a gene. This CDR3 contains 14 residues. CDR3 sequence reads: CASTGTGTYNEQFF. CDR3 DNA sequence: TGTGCCAGCACCGGGACAGGTACTTACAATGAGCAGTTCTTC.

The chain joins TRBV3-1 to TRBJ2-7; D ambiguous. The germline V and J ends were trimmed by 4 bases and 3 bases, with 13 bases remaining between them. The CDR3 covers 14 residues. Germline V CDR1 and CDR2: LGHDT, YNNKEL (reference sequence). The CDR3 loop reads CASSPPKGSYEQYF. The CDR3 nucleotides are TGTGCCAGCAGCCCCCCCAAAGGAAGCTACGAGCAGTACTTC.

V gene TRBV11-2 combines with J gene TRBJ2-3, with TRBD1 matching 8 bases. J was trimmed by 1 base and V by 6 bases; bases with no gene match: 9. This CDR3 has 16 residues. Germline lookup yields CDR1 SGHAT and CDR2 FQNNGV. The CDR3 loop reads CASRSGQGQGTDTQYF. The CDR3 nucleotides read TGTGCCAGCAGATCTGGACAGGGTCAGGGCACAGATACGCAGTATTTT.

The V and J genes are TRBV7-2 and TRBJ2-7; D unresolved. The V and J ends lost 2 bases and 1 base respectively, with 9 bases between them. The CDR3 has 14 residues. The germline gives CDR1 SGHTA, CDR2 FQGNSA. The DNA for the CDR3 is TGTGCCAGCAGCTTAATGTTGCAGTCCTACGAGCAGTACTTC. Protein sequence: CASSLMLQSYEQYF.

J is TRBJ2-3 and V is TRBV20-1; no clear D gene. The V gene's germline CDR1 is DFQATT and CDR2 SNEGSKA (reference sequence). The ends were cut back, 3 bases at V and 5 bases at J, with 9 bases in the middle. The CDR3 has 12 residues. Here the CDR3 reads CSASRPKDTQYF. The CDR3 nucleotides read TGCAGTGCTAGTAGACCCAAAGATACGCAGTATTTT.

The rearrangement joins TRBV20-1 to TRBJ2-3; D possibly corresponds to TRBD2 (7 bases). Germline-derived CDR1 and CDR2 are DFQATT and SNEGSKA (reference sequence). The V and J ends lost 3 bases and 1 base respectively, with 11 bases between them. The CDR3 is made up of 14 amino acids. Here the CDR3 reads CSARDGGRTDTQYF. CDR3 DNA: TGCAGTGCTAGGGACGGGGGGCGCACAGATACGCAGTATTTT.

Here the CDR3 DNA reads TGCAGCGCCCGGGAGGACTCCTACAATGAGCAGTACTTC. Protein product: CSAREDSYNEQYF. The chain employs TRBV29-1 and TRBJ2-1; 7 bases map to TRBD2. The DNA end is a closer match to TRBJ2-7, so the J assignment may be wrong. From germline, CDR1 is SQVTM and CDR2 ANQGSEA. This CDR3 contains 13 residues.

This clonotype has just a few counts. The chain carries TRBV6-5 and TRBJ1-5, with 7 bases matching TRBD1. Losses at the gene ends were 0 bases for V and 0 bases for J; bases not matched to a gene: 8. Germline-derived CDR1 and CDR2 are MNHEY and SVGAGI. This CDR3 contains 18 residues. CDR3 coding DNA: TGTGCCAGCAGTTACTCGGGGAACAGGGGCAATAGCAATCAGCCCCAGCATTTT. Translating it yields CASSYSGNRGNSNQPQHF.

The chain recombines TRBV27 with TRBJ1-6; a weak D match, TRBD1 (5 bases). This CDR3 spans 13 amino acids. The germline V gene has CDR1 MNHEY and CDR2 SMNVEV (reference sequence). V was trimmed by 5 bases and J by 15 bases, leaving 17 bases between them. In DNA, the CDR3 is TGTGCCAGCAGTGAATTGACAGTCAAGAACCTCCACTTT. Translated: CASSELTVKNLHF.

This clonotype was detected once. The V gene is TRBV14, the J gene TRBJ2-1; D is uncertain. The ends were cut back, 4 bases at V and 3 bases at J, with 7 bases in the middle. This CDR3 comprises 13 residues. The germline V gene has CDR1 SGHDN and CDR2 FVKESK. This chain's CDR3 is CASSRSNYNEQFF. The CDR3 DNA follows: TGTGCCAGCAGCCGATCGAACTACAATGAGCAGTTCTTC.